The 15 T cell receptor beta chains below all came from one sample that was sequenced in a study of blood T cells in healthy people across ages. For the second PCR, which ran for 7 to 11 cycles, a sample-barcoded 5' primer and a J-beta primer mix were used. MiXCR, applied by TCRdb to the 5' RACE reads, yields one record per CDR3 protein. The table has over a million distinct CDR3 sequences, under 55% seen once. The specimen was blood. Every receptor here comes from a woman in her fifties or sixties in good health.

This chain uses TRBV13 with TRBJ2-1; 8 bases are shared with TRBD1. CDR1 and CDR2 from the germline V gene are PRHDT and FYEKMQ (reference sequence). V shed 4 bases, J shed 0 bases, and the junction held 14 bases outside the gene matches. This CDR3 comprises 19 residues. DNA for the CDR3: TGTGCCAGCAGCTCCCTATCCCCCTGGACAGGGAGCTCCTACAATGAGCAGTTCTTC. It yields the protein CASSSLSPWTGSSYNEQFF.

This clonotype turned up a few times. CDR3 coding DNA: TGTGCCAGCAGCCAATATCAGGGACTCGGCTACGAGCAGTACTTC. Amino acids: CASSQYQGLGYEQYF. This chain joins TRBV3-1 and TRBJ2-7, with D perhaps TRBD2 (6 bases). The V end was cut by 2 bases, the J end by 3 bases, with 14 bases between. This CDR3 contains 15 residues. The V gene's germline CDR1 is LGHDT and CDR2 YNNKEL (reference sequence).

CDR3 DNA sequence: TGTGCCGGGGCTCCCCAAGGGACGTACCCCACAGATACGCAGTATTTT. This translates into CAGAPQGTYPTDTQYF. V is TRBV6-6 and J is TRBJ2-3, with D perhaps given as TRBD1 or TRBD2 (5 bases each). V was pared by 11 bases and J by 2 bases, with 23 bases between. The CDR3 spans 16 residues. From germline, CDR1 is MNHNY and CDR2 SVGAGI (reference sequence).

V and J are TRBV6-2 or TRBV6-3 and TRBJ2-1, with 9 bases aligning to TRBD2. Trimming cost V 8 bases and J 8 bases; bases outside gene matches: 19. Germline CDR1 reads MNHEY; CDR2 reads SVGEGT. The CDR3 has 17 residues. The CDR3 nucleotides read TGTGCCAGCTGGTTTTCGGCAGCGGGAGGTAATAGGGATGAGCAGTTCTTC. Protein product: CASWFSAAGGNRDEQFF.

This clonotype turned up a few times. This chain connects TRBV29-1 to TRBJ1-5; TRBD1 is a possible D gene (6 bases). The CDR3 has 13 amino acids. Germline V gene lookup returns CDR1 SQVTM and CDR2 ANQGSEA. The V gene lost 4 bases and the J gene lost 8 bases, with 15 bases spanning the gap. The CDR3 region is CSVVRGLGEPQHF. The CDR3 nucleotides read TGCAGCGTTGTCCGGGGGCTGGGAGAGCCCCAGCATTTT.

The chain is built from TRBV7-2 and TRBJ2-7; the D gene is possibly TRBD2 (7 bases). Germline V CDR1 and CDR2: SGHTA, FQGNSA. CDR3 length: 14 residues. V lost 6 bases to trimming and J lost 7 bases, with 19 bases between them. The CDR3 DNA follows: TGTGCCAGCAGGGGTGGGGGGGCTTCTGGGGAGCAGTACTTC. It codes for CASRGGGASGEQYF.

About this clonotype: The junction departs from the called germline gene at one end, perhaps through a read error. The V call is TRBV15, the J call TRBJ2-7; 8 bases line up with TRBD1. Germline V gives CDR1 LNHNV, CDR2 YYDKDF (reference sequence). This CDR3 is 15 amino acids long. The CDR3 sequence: CATGRRGSRGLEQYF. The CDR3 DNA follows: TGTGCCACCGGCAGAAGGGGTTCCAGGGGGCTCGAGCAGTACTTC.

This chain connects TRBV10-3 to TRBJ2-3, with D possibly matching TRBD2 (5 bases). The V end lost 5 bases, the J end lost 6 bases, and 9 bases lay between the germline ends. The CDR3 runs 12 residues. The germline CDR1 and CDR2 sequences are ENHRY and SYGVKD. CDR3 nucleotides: TGTGCCATCAGTCAGAGGAGGGATACGCAGTATTTT. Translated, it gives CAISQRRDTQYF.

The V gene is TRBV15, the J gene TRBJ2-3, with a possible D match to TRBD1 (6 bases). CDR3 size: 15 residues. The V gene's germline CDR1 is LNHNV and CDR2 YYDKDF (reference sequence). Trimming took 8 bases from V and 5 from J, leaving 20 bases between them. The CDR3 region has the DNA TGTGCCACCCGTACCTCAGGGGCTCGGGGAGATACGCAGTATTTT. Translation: CATRTSGARGDTQYF. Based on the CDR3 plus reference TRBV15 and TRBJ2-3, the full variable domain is DAMVIQNPRYQVTQFGKPVTLSCSQTLNHNVMYWYQQKSSQAPKLLFHYYDKDFNNEADTPDNFQSRRPNTSFCFLDIRSPGLGDTAMYLCATRTSGARGDTQYFGPGTRLTVL.

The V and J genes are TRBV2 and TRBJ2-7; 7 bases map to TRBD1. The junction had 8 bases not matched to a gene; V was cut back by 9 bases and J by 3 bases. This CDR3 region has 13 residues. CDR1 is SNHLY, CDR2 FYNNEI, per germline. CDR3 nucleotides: TGTGCCAGTACCCCGGGACAGTACTACGAGCAGTACTTC. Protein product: CASTPGQYYEQYF.

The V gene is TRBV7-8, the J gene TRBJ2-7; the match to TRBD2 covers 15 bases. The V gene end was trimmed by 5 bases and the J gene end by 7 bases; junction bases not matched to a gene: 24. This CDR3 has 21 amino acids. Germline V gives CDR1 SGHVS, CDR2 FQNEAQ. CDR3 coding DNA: TGTGCCAGCAGCCTATCGGACAGCCAGGGACTAGCGGGAGGCATCTACAATGAGCAGTACTTC. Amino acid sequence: CASSLSDSQGLAGGIYNEQYF. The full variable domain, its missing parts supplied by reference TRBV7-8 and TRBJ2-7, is GAGVSQSPRYKVAKRGQDVALRCDPISGHVSLFWYQQALGQGPEFLTYFQNEAQLDKSGLPSDRFFAERPEGSVSTLKIQRTQQEDSAVYLCASSLSDSQGLAGGIYNEQYFGPGTRLTVT.

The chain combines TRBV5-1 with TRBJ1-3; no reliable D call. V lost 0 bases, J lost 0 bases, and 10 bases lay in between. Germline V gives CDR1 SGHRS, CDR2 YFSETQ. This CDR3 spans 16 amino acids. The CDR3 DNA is TGCGCCAGCAGCTTGGAAGGCAGAAGCTCTGGAAACACCATATATTTT. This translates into CASSLEGRSSGNTIYF.

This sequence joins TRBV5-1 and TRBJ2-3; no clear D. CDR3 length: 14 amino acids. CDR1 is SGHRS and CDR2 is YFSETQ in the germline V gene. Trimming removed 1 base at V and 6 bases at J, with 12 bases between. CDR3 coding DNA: TGCGCCAGCAGCTTGAGTCTCTTCGGGGATACGCAGTATTTT. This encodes CASSLSLFGDTQYF. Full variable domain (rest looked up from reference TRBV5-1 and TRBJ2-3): KAGVTQTPRYLIKTRGQQVTLSCSPISGHRSVSWYQQTPGQGLQFLFEYFSETQRNKGNFPGRFSGRQFSNSRSEMNVSTLELGDSALYLCASSLSLFGDTQYFGPGTRLTVL.

CDR3 in amino acids: CASSVGQADAYEQYF. DNA for the CDR3: TGTGCCAGCAGCGTAGGGCAAGCGGACGCCTACGAGCAGTACTTC. This chain joins TRBV9 and TRBJ2-7, with TRBD2 as a possible D gene (5 bases). The germline CDR1 and CDR2 sequences are SGDLS and YYNGEE. The CDR3 consists of 15 residues. V was pared by 0 bases and J by 2 bases, with 12 bases between.

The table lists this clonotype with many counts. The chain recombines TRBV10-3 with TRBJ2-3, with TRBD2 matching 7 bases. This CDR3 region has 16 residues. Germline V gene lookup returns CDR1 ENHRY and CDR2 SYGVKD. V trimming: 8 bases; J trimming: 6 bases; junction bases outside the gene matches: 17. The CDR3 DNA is TGTGCCATCTCCGCGGGTCAGCGGGATACCGCCGATACGCAGTATTTT. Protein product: CAISAGQRDTADTQYF.